The 11 T cell receptor beta chains in this list originate from one sample, sequenced in a study of beta chain features in type 1 diabetes. Since all of the isolated RNA was reverse transcribed, expressed TCRB transcripts were what got sequenced. Assay used: immunoSEQ multiplex PCR; TCRdb lists only in-frame clones, some missing. This sample yields about 160,000 clones, of which 10% are seen a single time; roughly 0.45% belongs to the top ten. No antigen has been assigned to these receptors. Study-wide points: Moderate yet significant TCRB CDR3 shortening was seen in Type 1 diabetes patients in all four CD4+ subsets.

Sequenced: central memory CD4+ T cells from blood. The receptors here all came from a man aged 25 to 45 with type 1 diabetes.

This sequence joins TRBV6-5 and TRBJ1-4; TRBD1 matches 7 bases. The V segment lost 4 bases and the J segment 7 bases; nucleotides outside the gene matches: 6. The CDR3 loop spans 14 amino acids. CDR1 and CDR2 from the germline V gene are MNHEY and SVGAGI. In nucleotides, the CDR3 is TGTGCCAGCAGTTCACCCGGACAGGTTGAAAAACTGTTTTTT. This gives the protein CASSSPGQVEKLFF.

For the CDR3, the DNA is TGTGCCAGCAGGCGGGGGTTGAATGGGGAGCTGTTTTTT. It translates to CASRRGLNGELFF. The genes are TRBV28 and TRBJ2-2, with TRBD2 identical over 7 bases. The J segment lost 8 bases and the V segment lost 6 bases, leaving 6 bases of the junction unmatched. The germline V gene has CDR1 MDHEN and CDR2 SYDVKM. The CDR3 is 13 residues long.

J is TRBJ1-3 and V is TRBV18, with 7 bases identical to TRBD1. The junction had 6 bases not matched to a gene; V was cut back by 1 base and J by 0 bases. The CDR3 has 17 amino acids. Per germline, CDR1 KGHSH and CDR2 LQKENI. CDR3 in amino acids: CASSPQKGTVSGNTIYF. The DNA for the CDR3 is TGTGCCAGCTCACCACAGAAGGGGACAGTCTCTGGAAACACCATATATTTT.

The V gene is TRBV7-6, the J gene TRBJ1-2; 7 bases are shared with TRBD1. Trimming cost V 0 bases and J 8 bases; bases outside gene matches: 9. Looked up from germline, CDR1 is SGHVS and CDR2 is FNYEAQ. This CDR3 has 15 amino acids. The CDR3 loop reads CASSLARGQQAGYTF. The CDR3 DNA sequence: TGTGCCAGCAGCTTAGCGAGGGGGCAGCAAGCGGGCTACACCTTC.

The chain carries TRBV7-2 and TRBJ2-3, with 7 bases fitting TRBD2. With V trimmed by 5 bases and J by 0 bases, 17 bases remained unmatched. Germline-derived CDR1 and CDR2 are SGHTA and FQGNSA. The CDR3 has 19 residues. CDR3 protein: CASSPNRASGRSSTDTQYF. In nucleotides, the CDR3 is TGTGCCAGCAGCCCCAATCGTGCTAGCGGCCGCTCTAGCACAGATACGCAGTATTTT. Full variable domain (rest looked up from reference TRBV7-2 and TRBJ2-3): GAGVSQSPSNKVTEKGKDVELRCDPISGHTALYWYRQSLGQGLEFLIYFQGNSAPDKSGLPSDRFSAERTGGSVSTLTIQRTQQEDSAVYLCASSPNRASGRSSTDTQYFGPGTRLTVL.

In this sample, this clone turned up a few times. The J gene is TRBJ2-7, the V gene TRBV19; possible D gene TRBD2, 5 bases. The germline V gene has CDR1 LNHDA and CDR2 SQIVND (reference sequence). This CDR3 is 17 amino acids long. V lost 6 bases, J lost 7 bases, and 28 bases lay in between. The CDR3 sequence is CASSGPRGQGSYDEQYF. The CDR3 DNA reads as TGTGCCAGTAGCGGCCCCCGGGGTCAAGGGAGCTACGATGAGCAGTACTTC.

The chain is built from TRBV2 and TRBJ2-7; no clear D gene. Between the trimmed V and J ends, which lost 5 bases and 8 bases, there was a span of 16 bases. This CDR3 region has 13 residues. CDR1 is SNHLY, CDR2 FYNNEI, per germline. Here the CDR3 reads CASSPIPGAQQYF. CDR3 nucleotides: TGTGCCAGCAGTCCTATTCCGGGTGCCCAGCAGTACTTC.

This chain connects TRBV27 to TRBJ2-3, with 8 bases aligning to TRBD2. Trimming removed 6 bases from V and 6 bases from J; junction bases left unmatched: 14. The CDR3 has 16 amino acids. The germline CDR1 and CDR2 sequences are MNHEY and SMNVEV (reference sequence). In DNA form, the CDR3 reads TGTGCCAGCAGCGCGGCTAGCGGGTCTCCGTGGGATACGCAGTATTTT. Protein sequence: CASSAASGSPWDTQYF.

The gene calls are TRBV5-1 and TRBJ2-7; TRBD2 agrees at 7 bases. CDR1 and CDR2 (germline): SGHRS, YFSETQ. V lost 1 base, J lost 2 bases, and 9 bases stayed unmatched. The CDR3 runs to 16 residues. CDR3 residues: CASSLQATSEAYEQYF. The CDR3, as DNA: TGCGCCAGCAGCTTGCAGGCTACTAGCGAAGCCTACGAGCAGTACTTC.

The chain joins TRBV28 to TRBJ2-3; tentative D call: TRBD2 (6 bases). The CDR3 loop spans 15 amino acids. The V gene lost 4 bases and the J gene lost 3 bases, with 14 bases spanning the gap. The V gene's germline CDR1 is MDHEN and CDR2 SYDVKM. CDR3 loop: CASSSPGENTDTQYF. CDR3 sequence (DNA): TGTGCCAGCAGTTCGCCGGGGGAGAATACAGATACGCAGTATTTT.

This chain links TRBV5-1 with TRBJ2-7; D is possibly TRBD2 (6 bases). The germline V gene has CDR1 SGHRS and CDR2 YFSETQ. The V end was cut by 1 base, the J end by 0 bases, with 11 bases between. The CDR3 totals 15 residues. The CDR3 DNA sequence: TGCGCCAGCAGCTTGAAGGGCGGGAACTCCTACGAGCAGTACTTC. It specifies CASSLKGGNSYEQYF.